This T cell receptor (beta chain) was identified in a study of T cell responses to AZD1222 COVID-19 vaccine. The length of the CDR3 is 15 residues. Germline CDR1 and CDR2: SEHNR and FQNEAQ (reference sequence). Trimming left V 3 bases short and J 3 bases short, with 11 bases between. Generated by immunoSEQ multiplex PCR, the TCRdb table keeps only in-frame clones and is missing some. Among about 88,000 clones, approximately 88% were seen once, and the ten largest hold 4.5% to 5%. V is TRBV7-9 and J is TRBJ1-4, with a possible D match to TRBD1 (5 bases). The sequencing used peripheral blood, collected 28 days after the second AZD1222 dose. This TCR came from an adult who received the AZD1222 COVID-19 vaccine. The CDR3 region has the DNA TGTGCCAGCAGCTTGCAGGGATGGGCTAATGAAAAACTGTTTTTT. Translation gives CASSLQGWANEKLFF.